The text below deals with one TCR beta chain. The antigen is undetermined. This sample is drawn from a study of cytomegalovirus exposure and HLA in healthy donors. Study-wide context: An earlier analysis identified 95 million to 120 million unique TCR beta sequences in about 200 million T cells.

The V and J ends lost 8 bases and 4 bases, in that order; junction bases with no gene match: 10. Germline CDR1 GTSNPN, CDR2 SVGIG (reference sequence). This CDR3 contains 13 residues. Overall study results and limits: Analysis was performed later, and it showed HLA-associated TCR beta chains to be more clonally expanded than equally common others. At a 0.05 false discovery rate, a later analysis found some 18,000 TCR beta sequences to be associated with HLA alleles.

In the PCR, 60 Vbeta and 13 Jbeta primers were used. Produced via immunoSEQ multiplex PCR; TCRdb's table is partial and in-frame only. The sample shows 90,000 to 150,000 clones, just under 75% of them seen only once. The chain links TRBV30 to TRBJ1-2; 7 nucleotides agree with TRBD1. The receptor comes from a human donor in good health. The sample was PBMCs. The CDR3 bases are TGTGCCATACAGGGGTTGGGGGCCTATGGCTACACCTTC. Translated, it gives CAIQGLGAYGYTF.